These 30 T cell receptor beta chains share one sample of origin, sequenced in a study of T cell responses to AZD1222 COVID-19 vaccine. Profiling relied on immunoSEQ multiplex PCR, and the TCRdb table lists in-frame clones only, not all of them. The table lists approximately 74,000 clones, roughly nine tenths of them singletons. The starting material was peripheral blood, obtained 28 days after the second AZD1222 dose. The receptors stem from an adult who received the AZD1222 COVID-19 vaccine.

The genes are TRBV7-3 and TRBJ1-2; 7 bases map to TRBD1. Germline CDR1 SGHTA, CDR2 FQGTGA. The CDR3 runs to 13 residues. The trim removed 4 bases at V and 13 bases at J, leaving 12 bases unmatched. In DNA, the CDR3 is TGTGCCAGCAGCTCCCCCAAAGACAGGGACGTCACCTTC. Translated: CASSSPKDRDVTF.

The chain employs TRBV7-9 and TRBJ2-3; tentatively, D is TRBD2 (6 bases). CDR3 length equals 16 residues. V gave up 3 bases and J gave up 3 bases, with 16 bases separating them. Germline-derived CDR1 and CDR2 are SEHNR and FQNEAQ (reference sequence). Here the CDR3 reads CASSLGGGKVTDTQYF. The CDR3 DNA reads TGTGCCAGCAGCTTGGGAGGCGGGAAGGTGACAGATACGCAGTATTTT.

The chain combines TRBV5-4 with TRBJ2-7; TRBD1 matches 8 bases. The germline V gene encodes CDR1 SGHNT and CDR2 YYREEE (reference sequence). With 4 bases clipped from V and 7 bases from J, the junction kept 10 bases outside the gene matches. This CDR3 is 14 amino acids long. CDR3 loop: CASSHSQGAREQYF. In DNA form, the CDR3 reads TGTGCCAGCAGCCACAGTCAGGGGGCGCGAGAGCAGTACTTC.

The CDR3 sequence: CASSQVFLSETQYF. The CDR3 DNA reads TGTGCCAGCAGCCAAGTGTTCCTGTCGGAGACCCAGTACTTC. The rearrangement links TRBV4-2 to TRBJ2-5; no clear D gene. V lost 1 base and J 5 bases, leaving 11 bases between the germline ends. Germline lookup yields CDR1 LGHNA and CDR2 YNFKEQ. This CDR3 region has 14 residues.

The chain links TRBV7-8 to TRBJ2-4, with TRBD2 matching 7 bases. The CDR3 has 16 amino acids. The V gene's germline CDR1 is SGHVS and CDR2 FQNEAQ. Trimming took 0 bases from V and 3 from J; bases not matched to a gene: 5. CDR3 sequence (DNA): TGTGCCAGCAGCTTAGCTTCGCGGGAGCTCAAAAACATTCAGTACTTC. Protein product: CASSLASRELKNIQYF.

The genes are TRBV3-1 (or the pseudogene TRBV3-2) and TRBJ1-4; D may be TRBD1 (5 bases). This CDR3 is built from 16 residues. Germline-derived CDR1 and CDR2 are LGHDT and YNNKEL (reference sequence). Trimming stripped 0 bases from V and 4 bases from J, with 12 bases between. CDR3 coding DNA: TGTGCCAGCAGCCAAGATGGTAGGAGGGGTAATGAAAAACTGTTTTTT. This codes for CASSQDGRRGNEKLFF.

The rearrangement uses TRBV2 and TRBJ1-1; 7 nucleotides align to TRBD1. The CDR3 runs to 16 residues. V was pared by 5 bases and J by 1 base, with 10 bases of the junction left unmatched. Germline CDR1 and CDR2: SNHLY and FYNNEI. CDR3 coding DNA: TGTGCCAGCAGTACCAGCGGACAGGCGCCGAACACTGAAGCTTTCTTT. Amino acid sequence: CASSTSGQAPNTEAFF.

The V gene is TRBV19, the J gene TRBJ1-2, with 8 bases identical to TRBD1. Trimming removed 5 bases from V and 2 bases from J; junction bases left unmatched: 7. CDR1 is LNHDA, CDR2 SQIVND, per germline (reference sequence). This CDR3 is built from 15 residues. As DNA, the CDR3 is TGTGCCAGTAGTCCGGGGACAGGCTCCAACTATGGCTACACCTTC. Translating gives CASSPGTGSNYGYTF.

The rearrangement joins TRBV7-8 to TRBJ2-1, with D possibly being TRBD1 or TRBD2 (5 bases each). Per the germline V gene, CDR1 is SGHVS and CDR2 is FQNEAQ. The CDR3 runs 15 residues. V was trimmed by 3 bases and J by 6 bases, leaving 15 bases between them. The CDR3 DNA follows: TGTGCCAGCAGCTTGGCCTCCGGGACGCTCAATGAGCAGTTCTTC. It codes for CASSLASGTLNEQFF.

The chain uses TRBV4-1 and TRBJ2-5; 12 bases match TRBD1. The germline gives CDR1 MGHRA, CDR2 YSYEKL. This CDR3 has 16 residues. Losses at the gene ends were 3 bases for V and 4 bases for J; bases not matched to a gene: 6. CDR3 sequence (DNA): TGCGCCAGCAGCCAGGGGTGGGACAGGGGGCGAGAGACCCAGTACTTC. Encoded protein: CASSQGWDRGRETQYF.

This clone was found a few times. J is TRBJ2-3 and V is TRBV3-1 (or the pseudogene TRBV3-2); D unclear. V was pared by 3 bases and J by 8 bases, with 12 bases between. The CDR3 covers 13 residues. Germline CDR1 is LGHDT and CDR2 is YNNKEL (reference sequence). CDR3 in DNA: TGTGCCAGCAGCCAGAACTTAGATGGTACGCAGTATTTT. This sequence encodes CASSQNLDGTQYF.

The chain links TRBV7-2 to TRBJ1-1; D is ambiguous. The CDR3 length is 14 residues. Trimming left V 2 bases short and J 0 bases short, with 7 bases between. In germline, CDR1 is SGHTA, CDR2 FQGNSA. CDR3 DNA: TGTGCCAGCAGCTTAACCAACATGAACACTGAAGCTTTCTTT. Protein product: CASSLTNMNTEAFF. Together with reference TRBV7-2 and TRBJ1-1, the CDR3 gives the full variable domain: GAGVSQSPSNKVTEKGKDVELRCDPISGHTALYWYRQSLGQGLEFLIYFQGNSAPDKSGLPSDRFSAERTGGSVSTLTIQRTQQEDSAVYLCASSLTNMNTEAFFGQGTRLTVV.

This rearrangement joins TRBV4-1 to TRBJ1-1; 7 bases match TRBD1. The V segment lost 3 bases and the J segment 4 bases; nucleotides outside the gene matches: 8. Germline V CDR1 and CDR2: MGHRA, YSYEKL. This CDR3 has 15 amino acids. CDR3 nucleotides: TGCGCCAGCAGCCAGCCGCGACAGGGCGGCACTGAAGCTTTCTTT. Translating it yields CASSQPRQGGTEAFF.

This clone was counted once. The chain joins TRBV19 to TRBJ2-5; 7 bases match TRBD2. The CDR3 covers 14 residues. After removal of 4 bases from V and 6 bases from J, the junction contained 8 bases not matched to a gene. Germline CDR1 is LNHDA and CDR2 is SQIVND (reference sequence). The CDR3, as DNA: TGTGCCAGTAGTACCGGGACTACCCTACAGACCCAGTACTTC. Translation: CASSTGTTLQTQYF.

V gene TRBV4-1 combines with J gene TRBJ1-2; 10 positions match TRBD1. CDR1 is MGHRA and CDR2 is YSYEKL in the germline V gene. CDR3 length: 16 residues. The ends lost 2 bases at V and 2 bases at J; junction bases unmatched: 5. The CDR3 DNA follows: TGCGCCAGCAGCCAAAATGGACAGGGGGAAAACTATGGCTACACCTTC. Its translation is CASSQNGQGENYGYTF.

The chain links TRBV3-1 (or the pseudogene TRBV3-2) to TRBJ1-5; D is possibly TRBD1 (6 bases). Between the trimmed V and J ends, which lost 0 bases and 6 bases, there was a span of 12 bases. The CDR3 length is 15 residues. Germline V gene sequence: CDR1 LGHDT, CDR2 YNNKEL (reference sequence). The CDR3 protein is CASSQDGGRPQPQHF. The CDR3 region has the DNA TGTGCCAGCAGCCAAGATGGGGGCAGACCTCAGCCCCAGCATTTT.

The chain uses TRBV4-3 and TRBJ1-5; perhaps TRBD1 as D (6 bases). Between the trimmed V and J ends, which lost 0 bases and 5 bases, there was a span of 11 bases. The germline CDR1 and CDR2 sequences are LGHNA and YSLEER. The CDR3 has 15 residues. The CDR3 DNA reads TGCGCCAGCAGCCAAGACTGGACAGTAGATCAGCCCCAGCATTTT. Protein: CASSQDWTVDQPQHF.

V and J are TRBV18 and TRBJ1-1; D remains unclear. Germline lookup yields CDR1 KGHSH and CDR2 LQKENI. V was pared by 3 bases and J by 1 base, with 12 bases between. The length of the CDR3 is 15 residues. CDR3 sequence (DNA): TGTGCCAGCTCACCGATACCGGCAGGGAACACTGAAGCTTTCTTT. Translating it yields CASSPIPAGNTEAFF.

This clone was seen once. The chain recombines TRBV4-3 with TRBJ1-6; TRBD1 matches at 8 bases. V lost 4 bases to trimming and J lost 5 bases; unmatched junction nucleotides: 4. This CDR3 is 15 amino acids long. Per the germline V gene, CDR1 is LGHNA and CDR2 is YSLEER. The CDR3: CASSPGQGNNSPLHF. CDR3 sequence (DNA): TGCGCCAGCAGCCCAGGACAGGGTAATAATTCACCCCTCCACTTT.

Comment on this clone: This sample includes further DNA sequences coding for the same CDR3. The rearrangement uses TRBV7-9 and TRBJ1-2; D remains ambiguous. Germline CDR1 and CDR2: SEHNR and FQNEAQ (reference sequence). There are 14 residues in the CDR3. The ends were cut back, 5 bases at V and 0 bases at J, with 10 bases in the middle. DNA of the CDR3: TGTGCCAGCAGCCTAACCGGGGCTAACTATGGCTACACCTTC. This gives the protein CASSLTGANYGYTF.

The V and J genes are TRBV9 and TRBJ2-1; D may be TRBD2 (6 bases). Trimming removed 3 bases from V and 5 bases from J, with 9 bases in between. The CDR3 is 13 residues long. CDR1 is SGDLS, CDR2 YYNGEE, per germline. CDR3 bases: TGTGCCAGCAGCGAGGGACTTAACAATGAGCAGTTCTTC. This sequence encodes CASSEGLNNEQFF.

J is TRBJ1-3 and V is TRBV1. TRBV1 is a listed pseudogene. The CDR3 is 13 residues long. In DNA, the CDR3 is TGCACCAGCAGCCCCTGTCGGGGAAACACCATATATTTT. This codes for CTSSPCRGNTIYF.

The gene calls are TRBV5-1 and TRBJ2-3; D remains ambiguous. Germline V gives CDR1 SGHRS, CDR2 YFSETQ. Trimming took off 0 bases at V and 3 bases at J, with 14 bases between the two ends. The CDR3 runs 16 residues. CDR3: CASSLARTVGTDTQYF. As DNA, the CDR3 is TGCGCCAGCAGCTTGGCCCGGACCGTGGGGACAGATACGCAGTATTTT.

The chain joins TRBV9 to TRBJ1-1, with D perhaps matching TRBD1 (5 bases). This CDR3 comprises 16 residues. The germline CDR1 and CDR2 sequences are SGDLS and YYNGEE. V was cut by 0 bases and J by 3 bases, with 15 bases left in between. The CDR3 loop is CASSVDRQGGDTEAFF. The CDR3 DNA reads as TGTGCCAGCAGCGTAGACCGTCAGGGAGGGGACACTGAAGCTTTCTTT.

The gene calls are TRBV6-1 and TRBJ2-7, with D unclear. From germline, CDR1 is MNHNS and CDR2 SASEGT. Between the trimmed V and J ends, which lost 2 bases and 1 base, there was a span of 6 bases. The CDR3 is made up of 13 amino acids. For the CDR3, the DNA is TGTGCCAGCAGTGAATCTGGGTCCTACGAGCAGTACTTC. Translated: CASSESGSYEQYF.

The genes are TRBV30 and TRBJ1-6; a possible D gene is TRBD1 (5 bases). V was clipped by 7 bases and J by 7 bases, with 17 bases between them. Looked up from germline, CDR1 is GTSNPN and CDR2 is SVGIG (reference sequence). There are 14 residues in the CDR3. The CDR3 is CASPVAGMNSPLHF. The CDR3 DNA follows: TGTGCCTCCCCCGTGGCAGGGATGAATTCACCCCTCCACTTT.

This CDR3 reads CASSARAAAFF. CDR3 coding DNA: TGTGCCAGTAGTGCCAGGGCGGCGGCTTTCTTT. V gene TRBV19 combines with J gene TRBJ1-1; D possibly corresponds to TRBD1 (5 bases). Trimming took 5 bases from V and 11 from J, leaving 12 bases between them. Germline loops: CDR1 LNHDA, CDR2 SQIVND (reference sequence). The CDR3 totals 11 residues.

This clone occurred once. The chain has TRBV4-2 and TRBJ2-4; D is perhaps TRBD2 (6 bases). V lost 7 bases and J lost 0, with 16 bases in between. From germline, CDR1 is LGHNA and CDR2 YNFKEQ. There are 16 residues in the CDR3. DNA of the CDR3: TGTGCCAGCACCCTAGACTGGGACTTAGCCAAAAACATTCAGTACTTC. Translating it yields CASTLDWDLAKNIQYF.

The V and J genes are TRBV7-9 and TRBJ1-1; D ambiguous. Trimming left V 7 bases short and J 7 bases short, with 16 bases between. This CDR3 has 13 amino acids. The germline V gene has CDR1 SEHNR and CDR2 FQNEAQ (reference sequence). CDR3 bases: TGTGCCAGCACCCCGGTGGGAGTGGGTGAAGCTTTCTTT. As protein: CASTPVGVGEAFF.

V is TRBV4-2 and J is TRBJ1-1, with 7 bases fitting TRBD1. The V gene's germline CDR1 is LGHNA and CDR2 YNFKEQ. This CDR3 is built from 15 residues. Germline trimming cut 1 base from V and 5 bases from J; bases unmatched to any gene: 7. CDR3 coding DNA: TGTGCCAGCAGCCAAGTGGTACAGGGGCGTACTGAAGCTTTCTTT. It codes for CASSQVVQGRTEAFF.